What follows are 14 T cell receptor beta chains derived from one specimen sequenced in a study of CD8+ T cells in alopecia areata. Extracted RNA was reverse transcribed into cDNA, the sequencing template. Some clones are missing from TCRdb's copy, which holds only in-frame ones; the method was immunoSEQ multiplex PCR. Of 200,000 or so clones listed, more than 50% are singletons. What was sequenced was CD8+ T cells sorted from blood. The receptor source for this set is a human donor in good health.

This clone occurred a few times. This CDR3 reads CSVEAQGPETQYF. CDR3 bases: TGCAGCGTTGAAGCCCAGGGTCCGGAGACCCAGTACTTC. The chain carries TRBV29-1 and TRBJ2-5, with D tentatively TRBD1 (5 bases). V lost 1 base, J lost 5 bases, and 11 bases lay in between. The CDR3 length is 13 residues. Germline V gene data show CDR1 as SQVTM and CDR2 as ANQGSEA. Complete variable domain (other parts from reference TRBV29-1 and TRBJ2-5): SAVISQKPSRDICQRGTSLTIQCQVDSQVTMMFWYRQQPGQSLTLIATANQGSEATYESGFVIDKFPISRPNLTFSTLTVSNMSPEDSSIYLCSVEAQGPETQYFGPGTRLLVL.

This clone was counted a single time. The chain uses TRBV6-5 and TRBJ1-1; 9 bases align to TRBD1. The CDR3 totals 14 residues. Germline lookup yields CDR1 MNHEY and CDR2 SVGAGI. After removal of 5 bases from V and 7 bases from J, the junction contained 8 bases not matched to a gene. In DNA, the CDR3 is TGTGCCAGCAGTAAGGGACAGGGCGACGGTGAAGCTTTCTTT. This gives the protein CASSKGQGDGEAFF.

The rearrangement uses TRBV28 and TRBJ1-4; no reliable D call. The CDR3 loop spans 14 amino acids. The germline gives CDR1 MDHEN, CDR2 SYDVKM. V was clipped by 3 bases and J by 6 bases, with 11 bases between them. In DNA form, the CDR3 reads TGTGCCAGCAGTTTCATGGACGGATATGAAAAACTGTTTTTT. Its protein product is CASSFMDGYEKLFF. Together with reference TRBV28 and TRBJ1-4, the CDR3 gives the full variable domain: DVKVTQSSRYLVKRTGEKVFLECVQDMDHENMFWYRQDPGLGLRLIYFSYDVKMKEKGDIPEGYSVSREKKERFSLILESASTNQTSMYLCASSFMDGYEKLFFGSGTQLSVL.

This clone appeared a single time. The chain is built from TRBV2 and TRBJ2-1; a weak D match, TRBD2 (6 bases). The germline V and J ends were trimmed by 6 bases and 9 bases, with 18 bases remaining between them. CDR3 length: 14 residues. CDR1 and CDR2 (germline): SNHLY, FYNNEI. CDR3: CASRNSGMKGEQFF. The CDR3 DNA sequence: TGTGCCAGCAGGAATAGCGGCATGAAGGGTGAGCAGTTCTTC.

As to this clone: Within the sample, other DNA sequences also encode this same CDR3. This sequence joins TRBV29-1 and TRBJ1-2; D is unresolved. Germline values: CDR1 SQVTM, CDR2 ANQGSEA. This CDR3 spans 11 amino acids. V was cut by 1 base and J by 4 bases, with 4 bases left in between. CDR3 residues: CSVEGGYGYTF. CDR3 DNA: TGCAGCGTTGAAGGCGGCTATGGCTACACCTTC. The full variable domain, in which reference TRBV29-1 and TRBJ1-2 provide the parts outside the CDR3, is SAVISQKPSRDICQRGTSLTIQCQVDSQVTMMFWYRQQPGQSLTLIATANQGSEATYESGFVIDKFPISRPNLTFSTLTVSNMSPEDSSIYLCSVEGGYGYTFGSGTRLTVV.

The J gene is TRBJ2-1, the V gene TRBV30; tentatively, D is TRBD1 (8 bases). V lost 5 bases and J 5 bases, leaving 16 bases between the germline ends. The CDR3 loop spans 14 amino acids. Germline loops: CDR1 GTSNPN, CDR2 SVGIG (reference sequence). CDR3 sequence: CAWYRGGLDNEQFF. The CDR3 DNA reads TGTGCCTGGTACAGGGGGGGCCTCGACAATGAGCAGTTCTTC.

This sequence joins TRBV25-1 and TRBJ1-2, with D possibly TRBD1 on 5 matching bases. The length of the CDR3 is 13 residues. Trimming stripped 10 bases from V and 5 bases from J, with 17 bases between. CDR1 is MGHDK and CDR2 is SYGVNS in the germline V gene. The CDR3 region is CATLGGSIYGYTF. The CDR3 DNA reads as TGTGCCACACTGGGGGGGTCCATTTATGGCTACACCTTC.

The chain links TRBV5-1 to TRBJ2-7; D tentatively fits TRBD1 or TRBD2 (6 bases each). CDR1 is SGHRS, CDR2 YFSETQ, per germline. The V and J ends lost 4 bases and 6 bases respectively, with 17 bases between them. The CDR3 has 14 amino acids. The CDR3 nucleotides are TGCGCCAGCAGCGGAGGGACAAAGAACGGCGAGCAGTACTTC. Protein: CASSGGTKNGEQYF.

V gene TRBV6-6 combines with J gene TRBJ2-7; D is perhaps TRBD2 (6 bases). The CDR3 totals 13 residues. Deletions cut 8 bases from V and 1 base from J, with 12 bases between. CDR1 and CDR2 from the germline V gene are MNHNY and SVGAGI (reference sequence). CDR3 protein: CASQLAESYEQYF. CDR3 nucleotides: TGTGCCAGCCAGTTAGCGGAGTCCTACGAGCAGTACTTC.

The CDR3 protein is CASSVLNREWDYGYTF. As DNA, the CDR3 is TGTGCCAGCAGCGTCCTCAACAGGGAATGGGACTATGGCTACACCTTC. The V call is TRBV7-9, the J call TRBJ1-2; D might be TRBD1 (6 bases). V was clipped by 5 bases and J by 3 bases, with 19 bases between them. The germline CDR1 and CDR2 sequences are SEHNR and FQNEAQ (reference sequence). The CDR3 runs 16 residues.

The rearrangement links TRBV2 to TRBJ2-3; possibly TRBD2 for D (6 bases). Trimming cost V 7 bases and J 2 bases, with 19 bases left between them. In germline, CDR1 is SNHLY, CDR2 FYNNEI. CDR3 length: 16 amino acids. CDR3 nucleotide sequence: TGTGCCAGCAACCCCCGCCCGCGGGGCACCACAGATACGCAGTATTTT. This sequence encodes CASNPRPRGTTDTQYF.

The rearrangement links TRBV2 to TRBJ2-3, with TRBD2 matching over 9 bases. The trim removed 6 bases at V and 4 bases at J, leaving 8 bases unmatched. The CDR3 covers 15 residues. CDR1 SNHLY and CDR2 FYNNEI come from the germline V gene. CDR3 nucleotides: TGTGCCAGCAGCCTCGCCGCGGGGGGGCCAGATACGCAGTATTTT. Its protein is CASSLAAGGPDTQYF. Supplemented by reference TRBV2 and TRBJ2-3, the full variable domain reads EPEVTQTPSHQVTQMGQEVILRCVPISNHLYFYWYRQILGQKVEFLVSFYNNEISEKSEIFDDQFSVERPDGSNFTLKIRSTKLEDSAMYFCASSLAAGGPDTQYFGPGTRLTVL.

The chain employs TRBV27 and TRBJ1-6, with 7 bases lining up with TRBD1. This CDR3 comprises 14 residues. The germline gives CDR1 MNHEY, CDR2 SMNVEV (reference sequence). Unmatched junction bases numbered 9, after V lost 9 bases and J lost 7 bases. CDR3: CASRFPGGNSPLHF. The CDR3 nucleotides are TGTGCCAGTCGTTTCCCAGGGGGGAATTCACCCCTCCACTTT.

The rearrangement uses TRBV10-3 and TRBJ2-1, with D unclear. This CDR3 is built from 11 residues. Per the germline V gene, CDR1 is ENHRY and CDR2 is SYGVKD. V lost 7 bases and J lost 5, with 6 bases in between. CDR3 nucleotides: TGTGCCATCAATAAAGACAATGAGCAGTTCTTC. Translated, it gives CAINKDNEQFF.